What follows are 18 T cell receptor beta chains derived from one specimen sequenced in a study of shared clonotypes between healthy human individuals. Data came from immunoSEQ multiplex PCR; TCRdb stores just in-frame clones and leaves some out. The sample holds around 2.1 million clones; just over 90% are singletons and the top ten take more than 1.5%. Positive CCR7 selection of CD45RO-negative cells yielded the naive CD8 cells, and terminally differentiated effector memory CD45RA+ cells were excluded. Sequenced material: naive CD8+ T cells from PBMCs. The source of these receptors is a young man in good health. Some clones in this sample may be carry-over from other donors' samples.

Here the CDR3 reads CASSAGNEQYF. The CDR3 region has the DNA TGTGCCAGCAGCGCCGGAAACGAGCAGTACTTC. The rearrangement joins TRBV5-4 to TRBJ2-7; D not certain. Trimming left V 4 bases short and J 5 bases short, with 7 bases between. The CDR3 consists of 11 residues. CDR1 and CDR2 (germline): SGHNT, YYREEE (reference sequence).

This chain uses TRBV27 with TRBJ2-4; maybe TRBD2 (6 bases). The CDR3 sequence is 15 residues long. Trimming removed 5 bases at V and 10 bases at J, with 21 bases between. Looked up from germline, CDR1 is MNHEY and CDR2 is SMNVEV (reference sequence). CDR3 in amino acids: CASSQRRRGEHIQYF. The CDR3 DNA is TGTGCCAGCAGTCAGCGGCGCCGCGGGGAACATATTCAGTACTTC.

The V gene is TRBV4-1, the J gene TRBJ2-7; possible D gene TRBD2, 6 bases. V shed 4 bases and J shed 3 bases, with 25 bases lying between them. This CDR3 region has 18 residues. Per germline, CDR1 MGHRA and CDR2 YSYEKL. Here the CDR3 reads CASSPTGVMTASYYEQYF. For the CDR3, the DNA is TGCGCCAGCAGCCCAACGGGGGTAATGACAGCCTCCTACTACGAGCAGTACTTC.

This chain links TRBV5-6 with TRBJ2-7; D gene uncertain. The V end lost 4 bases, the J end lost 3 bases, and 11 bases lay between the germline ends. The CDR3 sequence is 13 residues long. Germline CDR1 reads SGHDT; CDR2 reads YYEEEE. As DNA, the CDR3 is TGTGCCAGCAGCCCCCGCGGATACTACGAGCAGTACTTC. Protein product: CASSPRGYYEQYF.

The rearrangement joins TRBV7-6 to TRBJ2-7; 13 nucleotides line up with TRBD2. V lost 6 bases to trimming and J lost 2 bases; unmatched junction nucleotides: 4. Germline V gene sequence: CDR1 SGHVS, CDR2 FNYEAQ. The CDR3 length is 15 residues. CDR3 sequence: CASRKTSGGTYEQYF. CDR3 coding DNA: TGTGCCAGCAGAAAGACTAGCGGGGGGACCTACGAGCAGTACTTC.

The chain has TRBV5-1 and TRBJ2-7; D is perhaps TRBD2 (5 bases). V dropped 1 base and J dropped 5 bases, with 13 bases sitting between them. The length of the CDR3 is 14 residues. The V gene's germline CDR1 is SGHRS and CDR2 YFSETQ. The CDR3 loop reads CASSLFPPEDEQYF. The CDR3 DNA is TGCGCCAGCAGCTTGTTTCCCCCGGAGGACGAGCAGTACTTC.

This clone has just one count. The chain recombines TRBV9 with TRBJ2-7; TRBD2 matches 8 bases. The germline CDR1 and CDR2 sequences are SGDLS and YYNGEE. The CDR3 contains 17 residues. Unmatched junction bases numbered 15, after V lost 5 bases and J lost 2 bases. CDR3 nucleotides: TGTGCCAGCAGTCCGACAGGCCCCGGGACTAGTCCCTACGAGCAGTACTTC. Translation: CASSPTGPGTSPYEQYF.

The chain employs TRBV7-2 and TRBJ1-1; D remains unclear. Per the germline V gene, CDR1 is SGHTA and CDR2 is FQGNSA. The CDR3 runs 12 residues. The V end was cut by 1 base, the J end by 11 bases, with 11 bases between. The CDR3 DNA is TGTGCCAGCAGCTTAGGGAGGACCCCGGCTTTCTTT. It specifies CASSLGRTPAFF.

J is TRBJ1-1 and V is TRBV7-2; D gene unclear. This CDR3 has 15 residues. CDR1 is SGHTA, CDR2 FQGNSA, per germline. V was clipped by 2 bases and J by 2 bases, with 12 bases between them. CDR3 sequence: CASSLWFVVNTEAFF. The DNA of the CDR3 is TGTGCCAGCAGCTTATGGTTCGTGGTTAACACTGAAGCTTTCTTT.

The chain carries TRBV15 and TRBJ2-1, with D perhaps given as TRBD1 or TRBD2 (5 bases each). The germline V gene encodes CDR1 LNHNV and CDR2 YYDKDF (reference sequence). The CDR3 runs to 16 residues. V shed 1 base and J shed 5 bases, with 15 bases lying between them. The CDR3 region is CATSRVTGPNDNEQFF. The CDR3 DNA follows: TGTGCCACCAGCAGAGTGACGGGGCCTAACGACAATGAGCAGTTCTTC.

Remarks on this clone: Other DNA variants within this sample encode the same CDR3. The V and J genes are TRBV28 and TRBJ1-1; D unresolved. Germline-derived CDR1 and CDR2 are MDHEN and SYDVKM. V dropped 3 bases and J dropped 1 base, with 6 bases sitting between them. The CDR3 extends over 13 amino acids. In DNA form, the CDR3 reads TGTGCCAGCAGTTTGAGGACGAACACTGAAGCTTTCTTT. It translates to CASSLRTNTEAFF.

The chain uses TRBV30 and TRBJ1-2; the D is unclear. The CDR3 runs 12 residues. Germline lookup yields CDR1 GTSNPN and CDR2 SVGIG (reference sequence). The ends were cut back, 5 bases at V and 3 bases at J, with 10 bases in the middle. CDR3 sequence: CAWDDGYYGYTF. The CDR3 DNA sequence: TGTGCCTGGGACGACGGGTACTATGGCTACACCTTC.

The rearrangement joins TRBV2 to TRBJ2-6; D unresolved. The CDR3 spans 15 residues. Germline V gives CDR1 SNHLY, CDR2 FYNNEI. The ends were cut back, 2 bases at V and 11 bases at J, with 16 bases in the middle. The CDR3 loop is CASSESRTVSHVLTF. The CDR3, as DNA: TGTGCCAGCAGTGAAAGCAGGACCGTTTCCCACGTCCTGACTTTC.

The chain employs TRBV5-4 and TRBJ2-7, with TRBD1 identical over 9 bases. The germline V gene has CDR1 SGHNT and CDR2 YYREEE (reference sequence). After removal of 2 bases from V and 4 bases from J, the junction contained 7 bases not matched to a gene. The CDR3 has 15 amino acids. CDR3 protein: CASSFRTGGTYEQYF. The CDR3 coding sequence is TGTGCCAGCAGCTTCCGTACAGGGGGCACTTACGAGCAGTACTTC.

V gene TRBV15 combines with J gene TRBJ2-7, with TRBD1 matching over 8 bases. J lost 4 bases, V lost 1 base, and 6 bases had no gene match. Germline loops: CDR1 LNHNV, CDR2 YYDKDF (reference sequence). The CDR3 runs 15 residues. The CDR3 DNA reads TGTGCCACCAGCAGAGGAAGGACAGGGCAATACGAGCAGTACTTC. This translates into CATSRGRTGQYEQYF. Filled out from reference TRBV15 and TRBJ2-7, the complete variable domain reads DAMVIQNPRYQVTQFGKPVTLSCSQTLNHNVMYWYQQKSSQAPKLLFHYYDKDFNNEADTPDNFQSRRPNTSFCFLDIRSPGLGDTAMYLCATSRGRTGQYEQYFGPGTRLTVT.

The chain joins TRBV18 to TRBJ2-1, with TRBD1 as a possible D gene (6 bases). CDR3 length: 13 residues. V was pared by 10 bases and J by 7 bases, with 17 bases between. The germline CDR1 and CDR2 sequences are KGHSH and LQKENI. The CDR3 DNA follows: TGTGCCACCAGGGGTAGCGAGTCTAATGAGCAGTTCTTC. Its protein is CATRGSESNEQFF.

CDR3 sequence: CASSVTANYGYTF. The CDR3 bases are TGTGCCAGCAGCGTGACGGCTAACTATGGCTACACCTTC. The chain joins TRBV6-5 to TRBJ1-2, with D uncertain. The CDR3 is 13 residues long. Germline values: CDR1 MNHEY, CDR2 SVGAGI. Trimming stripped 6 bases from V and 0 bases from J, with 8 bases between.

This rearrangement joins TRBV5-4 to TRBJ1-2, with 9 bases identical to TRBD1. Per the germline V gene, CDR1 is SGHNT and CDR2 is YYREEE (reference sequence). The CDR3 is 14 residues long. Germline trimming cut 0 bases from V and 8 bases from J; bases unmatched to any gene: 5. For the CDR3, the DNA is TGTGCCAGCAGCTTGGGACAGGGGGAAGGAGGCTACACCTTC. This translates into CASSLGQGEGGYTF.